This T cell receptor beta chain was captured by sequencing in a study of cytomegalovirus exposure and HLA in healthy donors. Findings of the study overall: Several of the most significant clusters appeared, in a later analysis, to be linked to common viral pathogens. The authors confirmed in vitro that a few CMV-associated chains were specific for CMV antigens. Altogether, some 160 TCR beta chains were recorded as cytomegalovirus-associated. Using a false discovery rate of 0.05, a later analysis showed that roughly 16,000 TCR beta sequences were associated with HLA alleles.

Per the germline V gene, CDR1 is PRHDT and CDR2 is FYEKMQ (reference sequence). V lost 5 bases, J lost 5 bases, and 6 bases stayed unmatched. The CDR3 has 15 residues. Concerning this clone itself: Its antigen is not known.

Primers included in the PCR were 60 Vbeta and 13 Jbeta primers. Libraries were prepared by immunoSEQ multiplex PCR; TCRdb keeps only in-frame clonotypes and omits some of them. The sample comprises 120,000 or so clones, 75% to 90% of which are singletons, and about 19% rests with the top ten. Sequencing was done on a sample of PBMCs. This chain connects TRBV13 to TRBJ2-1, with TRBD2 identical over 10 bases. The TCR sequence derives from a man between 18 and 29 years old in good health and CMV-seropositive. CDR3 nucleotides: TGTGCCAGCAGCCTGGGACTAGCGCTTAACAATGAGCAGTTCTTC. Translation gives CASSLGLALNNEQFF.